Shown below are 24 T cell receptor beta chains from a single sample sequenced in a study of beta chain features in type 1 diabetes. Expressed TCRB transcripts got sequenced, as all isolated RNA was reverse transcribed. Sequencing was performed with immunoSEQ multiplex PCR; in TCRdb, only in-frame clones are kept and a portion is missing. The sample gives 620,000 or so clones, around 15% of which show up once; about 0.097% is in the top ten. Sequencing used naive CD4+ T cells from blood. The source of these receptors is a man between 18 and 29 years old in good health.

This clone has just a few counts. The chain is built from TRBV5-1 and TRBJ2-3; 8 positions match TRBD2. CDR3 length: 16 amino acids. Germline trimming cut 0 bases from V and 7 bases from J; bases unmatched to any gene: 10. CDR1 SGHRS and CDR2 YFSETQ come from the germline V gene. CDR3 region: CASSLETGGPSNTQYF. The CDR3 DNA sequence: TGCGCCAGCAGCTTGGAGACGGGAGGGCCCTCTAATACGCAGTATTTT.

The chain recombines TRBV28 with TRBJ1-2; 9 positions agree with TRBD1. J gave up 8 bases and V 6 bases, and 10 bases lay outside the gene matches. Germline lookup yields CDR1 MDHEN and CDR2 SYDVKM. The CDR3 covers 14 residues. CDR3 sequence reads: CASRTFRQGGGYTF. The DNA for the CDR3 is TGTGCCAGCAGAACTTTTCGACAGGGGGGAGGCTACACCTTC.

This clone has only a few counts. The CDR3 protein is CASSSLDRAKNIQYF. The CDR3 nucleotides read TGTGCCAGCAGCTCATTGGACAGAGCCAAAAACATTCAGTACTTC. This chain links TRBV7-9 with TRBJ2-4; weak D call: TRBD1 (6 bases). Trimming pared 4 bases from V and 0 bases from J, leaving 10 bases between. This CDR3 spans 15 amino acids. CDR1 is SEHNR, CDR2 FQNEAQ, per germline (reference sequence).

The chain's CDR3 is CASWTSGGGETQYF. In nucleotides, the CDR3 is TGTGCCAGCTGGACTAGCGGAGGGGGAGAGACCCAGTACTTC. The gene calls are TRBV28 and TRBJ2-5, with 10 bases identical to TRBD2. Germline V lookup: CDR1 MDHEN, CDR2 SYDVKM. V trimming: 8 bases; J trimming: 4 bases; junction bases outside the gene matches: 7. The CDR3 spans 14 residues.

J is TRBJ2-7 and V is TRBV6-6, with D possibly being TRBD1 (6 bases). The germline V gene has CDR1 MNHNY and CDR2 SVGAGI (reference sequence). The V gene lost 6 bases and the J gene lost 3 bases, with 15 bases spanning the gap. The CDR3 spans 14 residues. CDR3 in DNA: TGTGCCAGCAGACGACCCGGGACAAGCTACGAGCAGTACTTC. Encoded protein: CASRRPGTSYEQYF.

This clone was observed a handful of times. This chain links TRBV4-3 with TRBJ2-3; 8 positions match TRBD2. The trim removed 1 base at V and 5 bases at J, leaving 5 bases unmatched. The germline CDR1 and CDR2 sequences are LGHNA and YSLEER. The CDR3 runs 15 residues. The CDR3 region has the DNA TGCGCCAGCAGCCAAGGACTAGCGAGGGTAGATACGCAGTATTTT. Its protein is CASSQGLARVDTQYF.

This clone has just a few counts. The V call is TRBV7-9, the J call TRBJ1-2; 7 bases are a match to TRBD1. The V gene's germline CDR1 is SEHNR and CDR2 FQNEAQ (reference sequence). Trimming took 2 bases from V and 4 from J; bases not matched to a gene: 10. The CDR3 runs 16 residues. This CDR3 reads CASSLRPRQGLYGYTF. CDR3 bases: TGTGCCAGCAGCTTAAGGCCTCGACAGGGCCTCTATGGCTACACCTTC.

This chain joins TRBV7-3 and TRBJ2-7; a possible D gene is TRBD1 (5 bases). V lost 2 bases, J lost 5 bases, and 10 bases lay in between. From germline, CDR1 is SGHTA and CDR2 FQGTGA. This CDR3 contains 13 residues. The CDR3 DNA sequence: TGTGCCAGCAGCTTAGCCAGGGATGACGAGCAGTACTTC. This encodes CASSLARDDEQYF.

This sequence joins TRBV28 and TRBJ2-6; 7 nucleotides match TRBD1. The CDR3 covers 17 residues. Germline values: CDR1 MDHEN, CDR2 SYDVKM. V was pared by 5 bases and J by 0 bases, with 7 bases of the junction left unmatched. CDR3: CASSRGTATSGANVLTF. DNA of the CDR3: TGTGCCAGCAGTCGAGGGACAGCTACCTCTGGGGCCAACGTCCTGACTTTC. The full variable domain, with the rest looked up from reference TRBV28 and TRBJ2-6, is DVKVTQSSRYLVKRTGEKVFLECVQDMDHENMFWYRQDPGLGLRLIYFSYDVKMKEKGDIPEGYSVSREKKERFSLILESASTNQTSMYLCASSRGTATSGANVLTFGAGSRLTVL.

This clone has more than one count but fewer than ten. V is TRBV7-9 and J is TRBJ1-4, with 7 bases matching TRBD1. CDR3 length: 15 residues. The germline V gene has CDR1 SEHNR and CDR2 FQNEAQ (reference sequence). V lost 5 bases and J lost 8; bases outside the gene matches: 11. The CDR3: CASSLGTAGPEKLFF. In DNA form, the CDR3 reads TGTGCCAGCAGCCTAGGGACAGCCGGCCCCGAAAAACTGTTTTTT.

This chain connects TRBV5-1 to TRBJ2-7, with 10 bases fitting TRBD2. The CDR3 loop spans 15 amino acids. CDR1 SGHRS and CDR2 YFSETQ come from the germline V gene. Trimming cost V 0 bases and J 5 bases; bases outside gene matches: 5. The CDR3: CASSLVTSGIDEQYF. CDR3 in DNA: TGCGCCAGCAGCTTGGTTACTAGCGGGATCGACGAGCAGTACTTC.

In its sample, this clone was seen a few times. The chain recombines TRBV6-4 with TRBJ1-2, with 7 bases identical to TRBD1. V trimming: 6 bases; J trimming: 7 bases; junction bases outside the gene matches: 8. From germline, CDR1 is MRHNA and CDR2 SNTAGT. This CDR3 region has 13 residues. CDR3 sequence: CASSEPGQLGYTF. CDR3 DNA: TGTGCCAGCAGCGAGCCGGGACAGCTTGGCTACACCTTC.

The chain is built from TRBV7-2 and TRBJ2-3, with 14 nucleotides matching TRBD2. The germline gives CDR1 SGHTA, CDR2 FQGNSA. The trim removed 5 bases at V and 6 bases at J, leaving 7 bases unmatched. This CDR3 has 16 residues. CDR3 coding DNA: TGTGCCAGCAGCGAACGACTAGCGGGAGGGTTGGATACGCAGTATTTT. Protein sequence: CASSERLAGGLDTQYF.

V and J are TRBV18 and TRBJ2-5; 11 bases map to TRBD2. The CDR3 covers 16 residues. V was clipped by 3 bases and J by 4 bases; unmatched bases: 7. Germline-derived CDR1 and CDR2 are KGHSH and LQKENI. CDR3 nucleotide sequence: TGTGCCAGCTCACCTTTCCTAGCGGGAGGAAGAGAGACCCAGTACTTC. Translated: CASSPFLAGGRETQYF.

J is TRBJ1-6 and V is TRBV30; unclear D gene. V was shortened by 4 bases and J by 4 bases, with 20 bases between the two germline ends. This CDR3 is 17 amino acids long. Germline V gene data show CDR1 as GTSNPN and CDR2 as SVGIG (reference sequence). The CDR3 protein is CAWITPLGSSYNSPLHF. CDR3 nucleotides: TGTGCCTGGATAACCCCCCTGGGGAGCTCTTATAATTCACCCCTCCACTTT.

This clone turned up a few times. The chain's CDR3 is CASSPGDRGYEKLFF. In DNA, the CDR3 is TGCGCCAGCAGCCCCGGGGACAGGGGATACGAAAAACTGTTTTTT. The chain links TRBV4-3 to TRBJ1-4, with 10 bases matching TRBD1. Losses at the gene ends were 4 bases for V and 8 bases for J; bases not matched to a gene: 7. The V gene's germline CDR1 is LGHNA and CDR2 YSLEER. The length of the CDR3 is 15 residues.

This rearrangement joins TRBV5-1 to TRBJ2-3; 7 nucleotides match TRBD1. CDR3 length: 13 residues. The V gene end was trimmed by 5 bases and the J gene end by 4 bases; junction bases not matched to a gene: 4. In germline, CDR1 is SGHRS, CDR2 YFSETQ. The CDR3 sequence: CASRSTGSDTQYF. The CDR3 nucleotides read TGCGCCAGCAGATCGACAGGGTCAGATACGCAGTATTTT.

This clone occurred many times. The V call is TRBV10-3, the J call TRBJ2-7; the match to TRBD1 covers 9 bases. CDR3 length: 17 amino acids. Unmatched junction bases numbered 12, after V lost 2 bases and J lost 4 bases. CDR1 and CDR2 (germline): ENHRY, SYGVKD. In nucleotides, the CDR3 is TGTGCCATCAGTGAGCCCGGAGGGGGACAGGGAGCGTACGAGCAGTACTTC. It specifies CAISEPGGGQGAYEQYF.

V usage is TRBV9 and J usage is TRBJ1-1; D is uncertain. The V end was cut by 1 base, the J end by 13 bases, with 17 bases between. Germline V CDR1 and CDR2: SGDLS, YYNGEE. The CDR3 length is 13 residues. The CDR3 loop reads CASSVFQGIGVFF. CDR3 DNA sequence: TGTGCCAGCAGCGTATTTCAAGGGATTGGCGTTTTCTTT. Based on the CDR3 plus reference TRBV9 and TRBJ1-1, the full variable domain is DSGVTQTPKHLITATGQRVTLRCSPRSGDLSVYWYQQSLDQGLQFLIQYYNGEERAKGNILERFSAQQFPDLHSELNLSSLELGDSALYFCASSVFQGIGVFFGQGTRLTVV.

The CDR3 DNA reads TGTGCCAGCAGTTGGGACAGGAAGGGCCGGCAGCCCCAGCATTTT. Translating it yields CASSWDRKGRQPQHF. V gene TRBV6-5 combines with J gene TRBJ1-5; 8 bases map to TRBD1. The length of the CDR3 is 15 residues. V was pared by 4 bases and J by 7 bases, with 9 bases of the junction left unmatched. Germline V gene lookup returns CDR1 MNHEY and CDR2 SVGAGI.

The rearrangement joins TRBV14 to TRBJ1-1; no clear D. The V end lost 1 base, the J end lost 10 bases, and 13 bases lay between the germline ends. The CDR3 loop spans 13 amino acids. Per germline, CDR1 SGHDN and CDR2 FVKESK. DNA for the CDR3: TGTGCCAGCAGCCAAGGACTACAAGGCGTAGCTTTCTTT. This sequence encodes CASSQGLQGVAFF.

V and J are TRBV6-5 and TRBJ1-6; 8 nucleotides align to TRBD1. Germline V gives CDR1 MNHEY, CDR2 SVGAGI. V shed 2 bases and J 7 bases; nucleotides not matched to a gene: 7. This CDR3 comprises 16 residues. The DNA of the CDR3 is TGTGCCAGCAGTTACGTGCAGGGGGCGCGGAATTCACCCCTCCACTTT. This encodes CASSYVQGARNSPLHF.

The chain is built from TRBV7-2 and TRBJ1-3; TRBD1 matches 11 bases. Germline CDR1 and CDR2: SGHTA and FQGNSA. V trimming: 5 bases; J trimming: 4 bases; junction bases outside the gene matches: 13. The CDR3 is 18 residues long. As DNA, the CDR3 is TGTGCCAGCAGCCCTGGGACAGGGGGTACGGTATCGGGAAACACCATATATTTT. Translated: CASSPGTGGTVSGNTIYF.

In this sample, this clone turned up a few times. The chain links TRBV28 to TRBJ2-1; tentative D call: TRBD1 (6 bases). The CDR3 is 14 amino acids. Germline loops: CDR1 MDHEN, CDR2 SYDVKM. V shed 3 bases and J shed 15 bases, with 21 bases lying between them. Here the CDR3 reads CASSFDALWGQGFF. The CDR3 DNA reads TGTGCCAGCAGTTTTGATGCGCTATGGGGGCAGGGGTTCTTC.